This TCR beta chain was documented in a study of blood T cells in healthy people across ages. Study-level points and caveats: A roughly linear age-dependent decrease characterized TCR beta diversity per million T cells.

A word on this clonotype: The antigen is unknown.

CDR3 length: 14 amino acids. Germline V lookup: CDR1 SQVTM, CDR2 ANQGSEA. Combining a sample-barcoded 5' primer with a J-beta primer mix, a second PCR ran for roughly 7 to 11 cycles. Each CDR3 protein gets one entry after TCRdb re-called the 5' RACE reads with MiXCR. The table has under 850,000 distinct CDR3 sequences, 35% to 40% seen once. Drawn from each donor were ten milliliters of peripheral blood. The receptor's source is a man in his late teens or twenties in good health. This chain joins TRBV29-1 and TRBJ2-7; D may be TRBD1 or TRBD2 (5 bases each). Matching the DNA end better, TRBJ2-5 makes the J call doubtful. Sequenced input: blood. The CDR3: CSVVRGETPETQYF. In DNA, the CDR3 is TGCAGCGTTGTAAGGGGAGAGACGCCGGAGACCCAGTACTTC.